These T cell receptor beta chains were read from a single sample in a study of T cell changes during pregnancy in multiple sclerosis. TCRdb keeps only in-frame clones here, not all; method: immunoSEQ multiplex PCR. The data show 25,000 to 30,000 clones, about 88% seen once. The starting material was CD8+ T cells from peripheral blood mononuclear cells, obtained before pregnancy. The origin of the receptors is a female donor with multiple sclerosis, enrolled in a pregnancy study. The CDR3 runs from the conserved cysteine through the conserved F or W. Fields, in order: CDR3 length, J gene, V gene, clone size, CDR3 protein. The size entry is marked missing in some rows and otherwise reads once, few, many or a size class.

14	TRBJ2-7	TRBV15	once	CATSSYIQGYEQYF
15	TRBJ2-5	TRBV6-4	once	CASSEGTGGSETQYF
13	TRBJ1-2	TRBV4-1	.	CASSQGGQGYYTF
11	TRBJ1-1	TRBV11-2	.	CASTLGVGAFF
21	TRBJ1-1	TRBV4-1	.	CASSQRLIAPPGVPMNTEAFF
13	TRBJ2-1	TRBV7-2	.	CASSPRTGNEQFF
14	TRBJ1-2	TRBV7-2	.	CASSPGNAGYGYTF
13	TRBJ1-4	TRBV19	.	CASLSQGREKLFF
16	TRBJ1-3	TRBV10-2	.	CASSEAAHRTGNTIYF
15	TRBJ2-2	TRBV11-2	.	CASSLVLARTGELFF
14	TRBJ1-1	TRBV5-5	.	CASTGRGSGTEAFF
14	TRBJ2-1	TRBV6-4	once	CASSDSGGFDEQFF
11	TRBJ2-7	TRBV10-2	.	CASSVAYEQYF
14	TRBJ2-7	TRBV19	.	CASSIVAGTYEQYF
15	TRBJ2-5	TRBV28	.	CASRPGLALQETQYF
17	TRBJ2-6	TRBV2	.	CASIFGQGIGGANVLTF
14	TRBJ1-6	TRBV27	once	CASSLRQYNSPLHF
14	TRBJ2-3	TRBV25-1	.	CASSPYVAADTQYF
13	TRBJ1-2	TRBV30	.	CAWTGRGSYGYTF
13	TRBJ1-5	TRBV30	few	CAWRRAGNQPQHF
14	TRBJ2-2	TRBV5-4	.	CASSTRGGTGELFF
15	TRBJ1-1	TRBV6-5	.	CASSIQGWVRTEAFF
15	TRBJ2-1	TRBV2	.	CATLATGLAENEQFF
15	TRBJ1-1	TRBV6-6	.	CASSYSRGKNTEAFF
12	TRBJ1-2	TRBV6-1	.	CASSPTAYGYTF
17	TRBJ1-1	TRBV4-1	.	CASSQLGAQGARTEAFF
12	TRBJ2-7	TRBV9	.	CASSGDRDEQYF
17	TRBJ1-5	TRBV2	.	CASSEWGEPGSNQPQHF
17	TRBJ2-1	TRBV9	many	CASSVGRGIRLGNEQFF